This T cell receptor beta chain was sequenced for a study of blood T cell repertoires in COVID-19. Study as a whole: There were acute and convalescent COVID-19 samples, and they came from the United States, Italy and Spain. PBMCs, B-cell-depleted T cells, or T cells were the source of the cDNA or gDNA that made up the material.

Germline CDR1 and CDR2: LNHDA and SQIVND (reference sequence). The CDR3 consists of 16 residues. Trimming cost V 4 bases and J 0 bases, with 15 bases left between them. Original processing notes: The authors estimated nucleated cell counts from reference gene primer amplification. TCRdb's table, derived via immunoSEQ multiplex PCR, lists solely in-frame clones and lacks some. That table furnishes V, J and clone size, whereas the DNA furnished D and trimming. The table includes 130,000 or so clones, around three quarters detected once. The chain uses TRBV19 and TRBJ1-2, with D perhaps TRBD1 (6 bases). Sequencing used peripheral blood. This receptor was identified in a woman in her 70s with acute or convalescent COVID-19. This CDR3 is CASSKLTGPTNYGYTF. CDR3 DNA sequence: TGTGCCAGTAGTAAACTAACAGGGCCAACTAACTATGGCTACACCTTC.